These 25 T cell receptor beta chains were all obtained from the same sample, sequenced in a study of blood T cells in healthy people across ages. Together with a sample-barcoded 5' primer, a J-beta primer mix was included in a second PCR lasting about 6 to 11 cycles. One entry per CDR3 protein, called by TCRdb with MiXCR from the 5' RACE reads. The table lists hundreds of thousands of distinct CDR3 sequences, about 59% of them singletons. Sequencing was done on a sample of blood. These receptor sequences come from a man in his thirties or forties in good health.

In this sample, this clonotype turned up a few times. The chain carries TRBV12-3 or TRBV12-4 and TRBJ2-3, with 9 bases that match TRBD1. J gave up 1 base and V 6 bases, and 5 bases lay outside the gene matches. The CDR3 is 15 residues long. The CDR3 nucleotides read TGTGCCAGCAGCTGGACAGGGGCTGGCACAGATACGCAGTATTTT. It translates to CASSWTGAGTDTQYF.

V and J are TRBV18 and TRBJ2-3; 9 bases agree with TRBD1. Germline V gene lookup returns CDR1 KGHSH and CDR2 LQKENI. Trimming at V came to 4 bases and at J to 4 bases, leaving 9 bases not matched to a gene. The CDR3 loop spans 16 amino acids. CDR3 bases: TGTGCCAGCTCACTACAGGGGGCGCGAAGATCAGATACGCAGTATTTT. It is translated as CASSLQGARRSDTQYF.

The chain couples TRBV9 to TRBJ1-5; TRBD1 is a possible D gene (6 bases). Germline-derived CDR1 and CDR2 are SGDLS and YYNGEE. This CDR3 region has 14 residues. The V end lost 3 bases, the J end lost 3 bases, and 10 bases lay between the germline ends. For the CDR3, the DNA is TGTGCCAGCAGCGGCGGACAGACCAATCAGCCCCAGCATTTT. Translating it yields CASSGGQTNQPQHF.

V is TRBV6-1 and J is TRBJ1-2; D perhaps matches TRBD1 (6 bases). Per the germline V gene, CDR1 is MNHNS and CDR2 is SASEGT. The CDR3 extends over 13 amino acids. V was pared by 7 bases and J by 5 bases, with 14 bases between. CDR3 residues: CASNEDRRYGYTF. The CDR3, as DNA: TGTGCCAGCAACGAAGACAGGCGGTATGGCTACACCTTC.

The chain is built from TRBV6-2 or TRBV6-3 and TRBJ1-6, with 9 bases identical to TRBD1. Germline lookup yields CDR1 MNHEY and CDR2 SVGEGT. CDR3 length equals 16 residues. With 2 bases clipped from V and 9 bases from J, the junction kept 8 bases outside the gene matches. CDR3 region: CASSYHETGGFSPLHF. DNA for the CDR3: TGTGCCAGCAGTTACCATGAGACAGGGGGATTTTCACCCCTCCACTTT.

This chain connects TRBV30 to TRBJ2-5; 8 bases align to TRBD2. The CDR3 has 14 residues. V shed 2 bases and J 3 bases; nucleotides not matched to a gene: 5. CDR1 is GTSNPN and CDR2 is SVGIG in the germline V gene (reference sequence). The CDR3, as DNA: TGTGCCTGGAGTAGCGGACTAGCCGAAGAGACCCAGTACTTC. This gives the protein CAWSSGLAEETQYF.

The chain is built from TRBV3-1 and TRBJ2-4; D possibly corresponds to TRBD2 (6 bases). The end of the DNA fits TRBJ2-5 better, so the J call may be wrong. The germline V gene has CDR1 LGHDT and CDR2 YNNKEL (reference sequence). The CDR3 is 13 amino acids. This chain's CDR3 is CASNIRGGETQYF. The DNA of the CDR3 is TGTGCCAGCAACATACGGGGAGGAGAGACCCAGTACTTC.

This sequence joins TRBV4-3 and TRBJ1-1, with unresolved D. CDR1 is LGHNA, CDR2 YSLEER, per germline. There are 11 residues in the CDR3. Trimming took 6 bases from V and 2 from J, leaving 4 bases between them. For the CDR3, the DNA is TGCGCCAGCAGTGCTAACACTGAAGCTTTCTTT. Translating gives CASSANTEAFF.

The rearrangement uses TRBV29-1 and TRBJ1-4; D unclear. Germline CDR1 SQVTM, CDR2 ANQGSEA. This CDR3 has 11 residues. Trimming shortened V by 3 bases and J by 8 bases, and 7 bases separated the two germline ends. CDR3 region: CSVETVEKLFF. CDR3 bases: TGCAGCGTTGAGACCGTCGAAAAACTGTTTTTT.

The chain is built from TRBV7-2 and TRBJ2-1; the match to TRBD2 covers 7 bases. J was trimmed by 1 base and V by 1 base; bases with no gene match: 4. This CDR3 has 16 amino acids. The germline V gene has CDR1 SGHTA and CDR2 FQGNSA. CDR3 loop: CASSLEGTNSYNEQFF. CDR3 DNA sequence: TGTGCCAGCAGCTTAGAAGGGACTAATTCCTACAATGAGCAGTTCTTC. Based on the CDR3 plus reference TRBV7-2 and TRBJ2-1, the full variable domain is GAGVSQSPSNKVTEKGKDVELRCDPISGHTALYWYRQSLGQGLEFLIYFQGNSAPDKSGLPSDRFSAERTGGSVSTLTIQRTQQEDSAVYLCASSLEGTNSYNEQFFGPGTRLTVL.

The V call is TRBV7-2, the J call TRBJ2-3; the match to TRBD2 covers 9 bases. Germline V gene sequence: CDR1 SGHTA, CDR2 FQGNSA. J was trimmed by 14 bases and V by 7 bases; bases with no gene match: 13. The CDR3 totals 13 residues. The CDR3 nucleotides are TGTGCCAGCAAGGGGGCTAGCGGGGCGTTCGTGTATTTT. It is translated as CASKGASGAFVYF.

V usage is TRBV20-1 and J usage is TRBJ1-2; no firm D call. Trimming took 6 bases from V and 4 from J, leaving 18 bases between them. The CDR3 extends over 14 amino acids. In germline, CDR1 is DFQATT, CDR2 SNEGSKA (reference sequence). CDR3 sequence (DNA): TGCAGTGCCCCCAACGGGGAGGGTATCTATGGCTACACCTTC. Amino acids: CSAPNGEGIYGYTF.

The chain carries TRBV7-9 and TRBJ2-7; D gene ambiguous. The better agreement between TRBJ2-5 and the DNA end casts doubt on the J call. There are 11 residues in the CDR3. CDR1 SEHNR and CDR2 FQNEAQ come from the germline V gene (reference sequence). The DNA for the CDR3 is TGTGCCCTCTCGTCAGGAGAGACCCAGTACTTC. This sequence encodes CALSSGETQYF.

The chain recombines TRBV28 with TRBJ2-7; no reliable D call. Trimming shortened V by 8 bases and J by 7 bases, and 12 bases separated the two germline ends. The CDR3 length is 11 residues. Per germline, CDR1 MDHEN and CDR2 SYDVKM. The CDR3 is CASHYSGEQYF. In DNA, the CDR3 is TGTGCCAGCCATTATTCAGGAGAGCAGTACTTC.

This chain joins TRBV7-9 and TRBJ1-2, with 8 bases matching TRBD1. The CDR3 has 12 residues. V lost 5 bases to trimming and J lost 11 bases; unmatched junction nucleotides: 7. Germline lookup yields CDR1 SEHNR and CDR2 FQNEAQ (reference sequence). CDR3 region: CASSNTWTGYTF. For the CDR3, the DNA is TGTGCCAGCAGCAACACGTGGACAGGGTACACCTTC.

J is TRBJ1-2 and V is TRBV7-2; D gene uncertain. Trimming pared 4 bases from V and 4 bases from J, leaving 13 bases between. Per the germline V gene, CDR1 is SGHTA and CDR2 is FQGNSA. CDR3 length: 14 amino acids. The CDR3 nucleotides read TGTGCCAGCAGCTATGGGGTAGAGGGCTATGGCTACACCTTC. Encoded protein: CASSYGVEGYGYTF.

The rearrangement links TRBV6-2 or TRBV6-3 to TRBJ2-1; D unclear. The CDR3 runs to 14 residues. Trimming took 6 bases from V and 8 from J, leaving 17 bases between them. CDR1 MNHEY and CDR2 SVGEGT come from the germline V gene. CDR3 residues: CASSPLLTLHEQFF. The CDR3 nucleotides are TGTGCCAGCAGCCCCCTCTTGACTCTGCATGAGCAGTTCTTC.

On this clonotype: A junction end diverges from the germline sequence, so it may reflect a read error. The chain couples TRBV20-1 to TRBJ2-6; weak D call: TRBD1 (5 bases). Looked up from germline, CDR1 is DFQATT and CDR2 is SNEGSKA (reference sequence). The CDR3 has 11 residues. This CDR3 is CSAQGADVLTF. CDR3 DNA sequence: TGCAGTGCCCAAGGGGCCGACGTCCTGACTTTC.

This clonotype has just one count. The chain recombines TRBV6-5 with TRBJ1-5; TRBD1 aligns across 7 bases. Trimming at V came to 2 bases and at J to 15 bases, leaving 7 bases not matched to a gene. In germline, CDR1 is MNHEY, CDR2 SVGAGI. The CDR3 has 12 residues. This chain's CDR3 is CASSYGDRVLHF. The CDR3 bases are TGTGCCAGCAGTTACGGAGACAGGGTTTTGCATTTT.

V is TRBV6-5 and J is TRBJ2-3; TRBD2 might be the D (6 bases). The CDR3 is made up of 15 amino acids. Trimming removed 5 bases at V and 7 bases at J, with 19 bases between. CDR1 and CDR2 (germline): MNHEY, SVGAGI. For the CDR3, the DNA is TGTGCCAGCAGTCCCTTCGGGCGGGGCGGGCATACGCAGTATTTT. It is translated as CASSPFGRGGHTQYF.

The chain has TRBV3-1 and TRBJ1-1, with D tentatively TRBD1 (5 bases). V was shortened by 4 bases and J by 5 bases, with 11 bases between the two germline ends. Per the germline V gene, CDR1 is LGHDT and CDR2 is YNNKEL (reference sequence). The CDR3 is 13 residues long. CDR3 loop: CASSPDGGTEAFF. The CDR3 region has the DNA TGTGCCAGCAGCCCTGACGGGGGGACTGAAGCTTTCTTT. Based on the CDR3 plus reference TRBV3-1 and TRBJ1-1, the full variable domain is DTAVSQTPKYLVTQMGNDKSIKCEQNLGHDTMYWYKQDSKKFLKIMFSYNNKELIINETVPNRFSPKSPDKAHLNLHINSLELGDSAVYFCASSPDGGTEAFFGQGTRLTVV.

This clonotype was found a few times. This rearrangement joins TRBV6-6 to TRBJ1-6; no reliable D call. V lost 4 bases to trimming and J lost 3 bases, with 10 bases between them. CDR3 size: 15 residues. In germline, CDR1 is MNHNY, CDR2 SVGAGI (reference sequence). This CDR3 reads CASSSQAGYNSPLHF. The CDR3 DNA is TGTGCCAGCAGTTCCCAGGCAGGCTATAATTCACCCCTCCACTTT.

This clonotype has only a few counts. The V call is TRBV2, the J call TRBJ1-2; 9 bases are shared with TRBD1. CDR1 is SNHLY, CDR2 FYNNEI, per germline. After removal of 7 bases from V and 2 bases from J, the junction contained 2 bases not matched to a gene. This CDR3 spans 13 amino acids. The CDR3 coding sequence is TGTGCCAGCATCGGACAGGGGAACTATGGCTACACCTTC. Amino acids: CASIGQGNYGYTF. Full variable domain (remainder filled in from reference TRBV2 and TRBJ1-2): EPEVTQTPSHQVTQMGQEVILRCVPISNHLYFYWYRQILGQKVEFLVSFYNNEISEKSEIFDDQFSVERPDGSNFTLKIRSTKLEDSAMYFCASIGQGNYGYTFGSGTRLTVV.

The J gene is TRBJ1-4, the V gene TRBV5-8; D unclear. Germline CDR1 reads SGHTS; CDR2 reads YDEGEE. CDR3 length equals 14 residues. V was clipped by 1 base and J by 3 bases, with 7 bases between them. CDR3 sequence: CASSLYSPNEKLFF. The CDR3 DNA is TGTGCCAGCAGCTTGTACAGCCCTAATGAAAAACTGTTTTTT.

This clonotype has a handful of counts. The genes are TRBV7-2 and TRBJ2-7; TRBD2 aligns across 15 bases. Trimming removed 0 bases from V and 4 bases from J; junction bases left unmatched: 4. The V gene's germline CDR1 is SGHTA and CDR2 FQGNSA. This CDR3 spans 17 amino acids. CDR3 region: CASSLARTSGGAYEQYF. The DNA of the CDR3 is TGTGCCAGCAGCTTAGCGCGGACTAGCGGGGGGGCATACGAGCAGTACTTC. The full variable domain, rest sourced from reference TRBV7-2 and TRBJ2-7, is GAGVSQSPSNKVTEKGKDVELRCDPISGHTALYWYRQSLGQGLEFLIYFQGNSAPDKSGLPSDRFSAERTGGSVSTLTIQRTQQEDSAVYLCASSLARTSGGAYEQYFGPGTRLTVT.